A selection of T cell receptor beta chains follows, all from one sample in a study of blood T cell repertoires in COVID-19. This table comes from immunoSEQ multiplex PCR, and its TCRdb copy is limited to in-frame clones, with some not included. The table lists roughly 93,000 clones, 89% of them singletons. Sequences were obtained from peripheral blood. The receptors stem from a man aged 45-65 years with acute or convalescent COVID-19. Both conserved end residues are part of each CDR3. The order of the fields is D gene, clone size, J gene, V gene, CDR3 protein, CDR3 DNA. D genes are given only for firm matches. Rows give clone size only sometimes, using once, few, many, or a class for an expanded clone.

>TRBD1|.|TRBJ2-5|TRBV6-1
CASSENRGMRETQYF
TGTGCCAGCAGTGAGAACAGGGGCATGAGGGAGACCCAGTACTTC
>.|.|TRBJ1-2|TRBV6-1
CASSESGEGYGYTF
TGTGCCAGCAGTGAATCGGGGGAGGGCTATGGCTACACCTTC
>.|.|TRBJ2-5|TRBV2
CASSGQGGTQYF
TGTGCCAGCAGTGGACAGGGAGGGACCCAGTACTTC
>TRBD1|.|TRBJ1-4|TRBV2
CASSVGTGWEKLFF
TGTGCCAGCAGCGTCGGGACAGGGTGGGAAAAACTGTTTTTT
>.|.|TRBJ1-4|TRBV28
CASRKDSSTLFFSEKLFF
TGTGCCAGCAGAAAGGACAGTTCTACCCTTTTTTTTAGTGAAAAACTGTTTTTT
>.|.|TRBJ1-2|TRBV9
CASSVYPPLRGDGGYTF
TGTGCCAGCAGCGTATACCCCCCTTTGCGGGGGGATGGGGGCTACACCTTC
>TRBD2|.|TRBJ2-5|TRBV3-1/TRBV3-2
CASSQGLAGGWFQETQYF
TGTGCCAGCAGCCAGGGCCTAGCGGGGGGATGGTTCCAAGAGACCCAGTACTTC
>TRBD2|.|TRBJ2-3|TRBV2
CASVGGSTDTQYF
TGTGCCAGTGTGGGAGGGAGCACAGATACGCAGTATTTT
>.|.|TRBJ1-2|TRBV9
CASSVEQSRGYGYTF
TGTGCCAGCAGCGTAGAACAGAGCAGGGGCTATGGCTACACCTTC
>TRBD2|once|TRBJ2-3|TRBV2
CASSWVAGGTDTQYF
TGTGCCAGCAGTTGGGTAGCGGGGGGAACAGATACGCAGTATTTT
>TRBD1|.|TRBJ1-6|TRBV5-6
CASSLAGQGNSPLHF
TGTGCCAGCAGCTTGGCAGGACAGGGGAATTCACCCCTCCACTTT
>.|.|TRBJ1-1|TRBV28
CASISNRRRGPEAFF
TGTGCCAGCATCTCAAATCGGCGGCGGGGTCCTGAAGCTTTCTTT
>TRBD1|.|TRBJ2-7|TRBV10-3
CAIMAGQDEQYF
TGTGCCATCATGGCAGGACAGGACGAGCAGTACTTC
>TRBD2|.|TRBJ2-3|TRBV6-6
CASASGGADTQYF
TGTGCCAGCGCTAGCGGGGGGGCAGATACGCAGTATTTT
>.|once|TRBJ1-6|TRBV25-1
CASSEFGGENSPLHF
TGTGCCAGCAGTGAATTTGGAGGGGAGAATTCACCCCTCCACTTT
>.|.|TRBJ2-7|TRBV7-2
CASSLAESYEQYF
TGTGCCAGCAGCTTAGCTGAGTCCTACGAGCAGTACTTC
>.|.|TRBJ1-5|TRBV19
CASLRDINQPQHF
TGTGCCAGCCTCCGGGACATTAATCAGCCCCAGCATTTT
>.|.|TRBJ1-1|TRBV7-9
CASSLDRGMNTEAFF
TGTGCCAGCAGCTTAGACCGGGGAATGAACACTGAAGCTTTCTTT
>.|.|TRBJ2-5|TRBV19
CASSGGMKTQYF
TGTGCCAGTAGTGGGGGCATGAAGACCCAGTACTTC
>.|.|TRBJ1-2|TRBV23-1
CASSHFPGF
TGCGCCAGCAGCCACTTCCCAGGGTTC
>.|once|TRBJ1-1|TRBV10-3
CAISDSNTEAFF
TGTGCCATCAGTGATTCAAACACTGAAGCTTTCTTT
>.|.|TRBJ1-2|TRBV30
CAWSVQWGYTF
TGTGCCTGGAGTGTACAATGGGGCTACACCTTC
>.|.|TRBJ1-3|TRBV27
CASRTGLSGNTIYF
TGTGCCAGCAGAACAGGGCTCTCTGGAAACACCATATATTTT
>TRBD1|once|TRBJ1-4|TRBV19
CASSIGRTGHNEKLFF
TGTGCCAGTAGTATAGGCCGGACAGGCCATAATGAAAAACTGTTTTTT
>.|.|TRBJ1-2|TRBV3-1/TRBV3-2
CASSQAGTNYGYTF
TGTGCCAGCAGCCAAGCGGGGACTAACTATGGCTACACCTTC
>.|.|TRBJ1-3|TRBV24-1
CATAGGRNTIYF
TGTGCCACCGCGGGGGGTAGAAACACCATATATTTT
>.|.|TRBJ2-5|TRBV7-2
CASSLVVSQETQYF
TGTGCCAGCAGCTTAGTCGTCAGCCAAGAGACCCAGTACTTC
>.|.|TRBJ1-2|TRBV30
CAWSGFDGNYGYTF
TGTGCCTGGAGCGGGTTCGACGGGAACTATGGCTACACCTTC
>TRBD1|.|TRBJ1-1|TRBV30
CAWSEGAKVQGFF
TGTGCCTGGAGTGAGGGGGCGAAGGTTCAAGGTTTCTTT
>.|.|TRBJ1-3|TRBV29-1
CSVGGRETAGNTIYF
TGCAGCGTTGGGGGCAGGGAAACAGCTGGAAACACCATATATTTT
>TRBD2|.|TRBJ2-3|TRBV5-5
CASSFWTSGGKLNTDTQYF
TGTGCCAGCAGCTTTTGGACTAGCGGGGGGAAACTTAACACAGATACGCAGTATTTT
>.|.|TRBJ1-2|TRBV10-3
CAISETANYGYTF
TGTGCCATCAGTGAAACAGCTAACTATGGCTACACCTTC